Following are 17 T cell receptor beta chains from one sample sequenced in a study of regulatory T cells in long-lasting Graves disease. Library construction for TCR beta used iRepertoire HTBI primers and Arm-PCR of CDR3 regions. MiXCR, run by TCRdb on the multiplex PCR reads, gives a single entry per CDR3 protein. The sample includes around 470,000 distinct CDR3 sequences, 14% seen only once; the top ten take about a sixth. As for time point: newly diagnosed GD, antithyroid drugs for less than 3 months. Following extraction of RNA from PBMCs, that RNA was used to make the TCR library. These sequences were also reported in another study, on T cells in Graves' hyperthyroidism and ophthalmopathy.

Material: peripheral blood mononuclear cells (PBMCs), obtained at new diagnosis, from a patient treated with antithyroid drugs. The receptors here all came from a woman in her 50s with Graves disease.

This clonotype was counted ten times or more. CDR3 nucleotides: TGTGCCAGCAGCTCCCCGGGGGGACTAGCGGGAGTTGAGGGTATGTCGGAGACCCAGTACTTC. As protein: CASSSPGGLAGVEGMSETQYF. The V and J genes are TRBV2 and TRBJ2-5; 14 bases agree with TRBD2. Unmatched junction bases numbered 23, after V lost 6 bases and J lost 5 bases. The CDR3 length is 21 residues. Germline lookup yields CDR1 SNHLY and CDR2 FYNNEI.

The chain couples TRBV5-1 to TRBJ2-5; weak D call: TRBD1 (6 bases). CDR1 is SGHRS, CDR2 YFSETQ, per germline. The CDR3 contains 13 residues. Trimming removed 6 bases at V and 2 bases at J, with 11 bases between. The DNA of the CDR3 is TGCGCCAGCAATGGACAGAGGCAAGAGACCCAGTACTTC. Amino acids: CASNGQRQETQYF.

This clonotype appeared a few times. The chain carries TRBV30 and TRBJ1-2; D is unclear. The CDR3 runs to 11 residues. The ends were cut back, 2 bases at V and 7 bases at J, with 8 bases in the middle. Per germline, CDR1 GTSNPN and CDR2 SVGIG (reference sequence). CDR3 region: CAWSRPGGYTF. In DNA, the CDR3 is TGTGCCTGGAGTCGTCCTGGTGGCTACACCTTC.

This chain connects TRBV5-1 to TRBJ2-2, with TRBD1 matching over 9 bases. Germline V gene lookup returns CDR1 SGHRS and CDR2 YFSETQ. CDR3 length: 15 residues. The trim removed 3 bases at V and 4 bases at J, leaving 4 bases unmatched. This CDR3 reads CASSWTGETTGELFF. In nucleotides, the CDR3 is TGCGCCAGCAGCTGGACAGGGGAAACCACCGGGGAGCTGTTTTTT.

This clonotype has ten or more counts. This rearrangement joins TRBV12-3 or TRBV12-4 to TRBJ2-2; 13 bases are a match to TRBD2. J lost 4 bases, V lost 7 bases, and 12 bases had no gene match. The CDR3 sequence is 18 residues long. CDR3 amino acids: CASNRRGTSGIFTGELFF. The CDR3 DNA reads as TGTGCCAGCAATAGAAGGGGGACTAGCGGGATCTTCACCGGGGAGCTGTTTTTT.

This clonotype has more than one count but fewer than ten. CDR3 sequence (DNA): TGTGCCAGCAGTAGGACGCAAGGAAACACCATATATTTT. Translation: CASSRTQGNTIYF. The genes are TRBV2 and TRBJ1-3; D unresolved. Germline V gene data show CDR1 as SNHLY and CDR2 as FYNNEI. The V end lost 5 bases, the J end lost 4 bases, and 9 bases lay between the germline ends. CDR3 size: 13 residues.

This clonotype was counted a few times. The CDR3 nucleotides read TGCGCCAGCAGCTCGACTGACGGAAGGCCAGATACGCAGTATTTT. Translating it yields CASSSTDGRPDTQYF. The V call is TRBV5-1, the J call TRBJ2-3; D call uncertain. V shed 3 bases and J shed 4 bases, with 15 bases lying between them. In germline, CDR1 is SGHRS, CDR2 YFSETQ. This CDR3 is 15 amino acids long.

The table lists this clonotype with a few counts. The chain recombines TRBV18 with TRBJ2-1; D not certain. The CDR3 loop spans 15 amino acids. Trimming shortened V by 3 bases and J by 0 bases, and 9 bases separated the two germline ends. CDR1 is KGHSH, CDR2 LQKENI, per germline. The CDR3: CASSPRSDSYNEQFF. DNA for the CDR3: TGTGCCAGCTCACCCCGGTCGGACTCCTACAATGAGCAGTTCTTC.

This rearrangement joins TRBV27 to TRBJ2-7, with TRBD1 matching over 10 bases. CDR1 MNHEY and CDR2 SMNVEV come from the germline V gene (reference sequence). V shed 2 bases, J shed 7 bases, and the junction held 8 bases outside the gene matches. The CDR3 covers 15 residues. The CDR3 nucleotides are TGTGCCAGCAGTTTAGCAGGGACAGGGGTATTTGAGCAGTACTTC. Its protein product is CASSLAGTGVFEQYF.

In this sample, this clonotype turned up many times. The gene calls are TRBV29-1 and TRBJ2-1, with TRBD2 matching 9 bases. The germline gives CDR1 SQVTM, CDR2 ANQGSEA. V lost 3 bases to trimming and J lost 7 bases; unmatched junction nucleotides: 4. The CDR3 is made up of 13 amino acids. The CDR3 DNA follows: TGCAGCGTTGAGGCGGGAGGGCCGAATGAGCAGTTCTTC. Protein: CSVEAGGPNEQFF.

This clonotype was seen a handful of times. DNA for the CDR3: TGTGCCACCAGAGGACAGGGTAATGGCTACACCTTC. As protein: CATRGQGNGYTF. The J gene is TRBJ1-2, the V gene TRBV24-1, with TRBD1 matching 8 bases. CDR1 KGHDR and CDR2 SFDVKD come from the germline V gene. The CDR3 is 12 residues long. V dropped 7 bases and J dropped 6; count of bases not matched to a gene: 3.

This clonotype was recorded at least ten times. DNA for the CDR3: TGTGCCAGCAGTTTTACTAGCGGGAGATCTCACGAGCAGTACTTC. This translates into CASSFTSGRSHEQYF. This chain joins TRBV12-3 or TRBV12-4 and TRBJ2-7, with TRBD2 identical over 11 bases. The CDR3 length is 15 residues. V dropped 3 bases and J dropped 5; count of bases not matched to a gene: 6.

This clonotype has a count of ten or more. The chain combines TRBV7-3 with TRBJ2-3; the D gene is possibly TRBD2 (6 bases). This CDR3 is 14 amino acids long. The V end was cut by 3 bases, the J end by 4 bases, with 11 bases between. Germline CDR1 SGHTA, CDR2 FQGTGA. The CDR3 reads CASSFGGEADTQYF. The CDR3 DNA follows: TGTGCCAGCAGCTTTGGAGGGGAGGCAGATACGCAGTATTTT.

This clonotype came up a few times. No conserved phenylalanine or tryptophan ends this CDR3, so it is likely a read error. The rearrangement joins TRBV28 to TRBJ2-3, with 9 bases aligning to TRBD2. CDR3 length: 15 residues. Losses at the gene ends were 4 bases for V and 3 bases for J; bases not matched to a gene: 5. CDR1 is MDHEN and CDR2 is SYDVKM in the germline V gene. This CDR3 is CASSSGTSLTDTQYL. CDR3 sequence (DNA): TGTGCCAGCAGTTCCGGGACTAGCTTAACAGATACGCAGTATCTT.

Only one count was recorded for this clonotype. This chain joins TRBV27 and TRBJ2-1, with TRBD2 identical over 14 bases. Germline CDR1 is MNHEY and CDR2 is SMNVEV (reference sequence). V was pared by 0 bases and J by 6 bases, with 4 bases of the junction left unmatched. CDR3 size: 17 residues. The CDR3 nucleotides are TGTGCCAGCAGTTTATCGCAGGGACTAGCGGGAGTCAATGAGCAGTTCTTC. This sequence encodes CASSLSQGLAGVNEQFF.

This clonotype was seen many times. In DNA, the CDR3 is TGCGCCAGCAGGAGACGACAGGGGGCGAGAAGTAAGGGCCTCTACGAGCAGTACTTC. Amino acid sequence: CASRRRQGARSKGLYEQYF. J is TRBJ2-7 and V is TRBV10-1, with 10 bases lining up with TRBD1. The CDR3 loop spans 19 amino acids. The germline gives CDR1 WNHNN, CDR2 SYGVQD (reference sequence). The trim removed 6 bases at V and 3 bases at J, leaving 20 bases unmatched.

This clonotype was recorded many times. CDR3 sequence: CASSLTGDTEAFF. For the CDR3, the DNA is TGTGCCAGCAGCTTAACAGGGGACACTGAAGCTTTCTTT. The chain employs TRBV7-2 and TRBJ1-1; TRBD1 aligns across 7 bases. V shed 2 bases, J shed 3 bases, and the junction held 0 bases outside the gene matches. This CDR3 region has 13 residues. CDR1 and CDR2 (germline): SGHTA, FQGNSA.